The 21 T cell receptor beta chains below were found in one sample sequenced in a study of OX40 agonist ivuxolimab in advanced cancers. Clones were sequenced by immunoSEQ multiplex PCR, and TCRdb holds only the in-frame ones, with some missing. Among 77,000 or so clones listed, about 85% were seen once. Sequences were derived from CD4+ or CD8+ T cells sorted from blood, sampled in a trial of the OX40 agonist ivuxolimab. The receptors come from an adult with an advanced solid tumor such as melanoma, head and neck, liver or kidney cancer.

J is TRBJ1-2 and V is TRBV9; 8 positions agree with TRBD1. The CDR3 covers 14 residues. V gave up 3 bases and J gave up 2 bases; unmatched junction bases: 3. From germline, CDR1 is SGDLS and CDR2 YYNGEE. CDR3 DNA: TGTGCCAGCAGCGATACAGGGGGAAACTATGGCTACACCTTC. This translates into CASSDTGGNYGYTF.

V is TRBV28 and J is TRBJ1-3; 11 bases fit TRBD1. The V and J ends lost 4 bases and 4 bases, in that order; junction bases with no gene match: 9. Germline V gene lookup returns CDR1 MDHEN and CDR2 SYDVKM. This CDR3 has 17 amino acids. The CDR3 DNA is TGTGCCAGCAGTTCGCCGCCCGGGACAGGGGGGGGAAACACCATATATTTT. Encoded protein: CASSSPPGTGGGNTIYF.

The chain uses TRBV28 and TRBJ2-7; 9 positions match TRBD1. CDR1 and CDR2 from the germline V gene are MDHEN and SYDVKM. This CDR3 region has 16 residues. Trimming cost V 4 bases and J 3 bases; bases outside gene matches: 10. CDR3 loop: CASSSDRGPQDYEQYF. DNA for the CDR3: TGTGCCAGCAGTTCGGACAGGGGACCTCAGGACTACGAGCAGTACTTC.

The DNA for the CDR3 is TGTGCCAGCAGCCAAGATAGGGGGAAGCAGTTCTTC. Encoded protein: CASSQDRGKQFF. The chain couples TRBV14 to TRBJ2-1, with D perhaps TRBD1 (6 bases). V was cut by 0 bases and J by 11 bases, with 8 bases left in between. The CDR3 covers 12 residues. The germline V gene has CDR1 SGHDN and CDR2 FVKESK.

This clone was counted a single time. CDR3: CASSPESGGAVYGYTF. CDR3 bases: TGTGCCAGCAGCCCTGAATCAGGGGGCGCCGTCTATGGCTACACCTTC. The genes are TRBV11-2 and TRBJ1-2, with 8 nucleotides matching TRBD1. Germline trimming cut 5 bases from V and 4 bases from J; bases unmatched to any gene: 12. Germline values: CDR1 SGHAT, CDR2 FQNNGV. CDR3 length: 16 amino acids.

This sequence joins TRBV7-8 and TRBJ2-5; 7 nucleotides align to TRBD2. Per the germline V gene, CDR1 is SGHVS and CDR2 is FQNEAQ. V shed 9 bases and J 0 bases; nucleotides not matched to a gene: 10. The CDR3 consists of 15 residues. The CDR3 DNA sequence: TGTGCCAGTCTTCTAGGCGGGGGACACCAAGAGACCCAGTACTTC. Amino acids: CASLLGGGHQETQYF.

Only one count was recorded for this clone. The chain employs TRBV18 and TRBJ2-5; D is perhaps TRBD2 (7 bases). V was cut by 0 bases and J by 4 bases, with 12 bases left in between. The CDR3 loop spans 15 amino acids. Germline V gene lookup returns CDR1 KGHSH and CDR2 LQKENI. CDR3 loop: CASSPPTGGRETQYF. DNA of the CDR3: TGTGCCAGCTCACCACCTACGGGGGGCAGAGAGACCCAGTACTTC.

The rearrangement links TRBV10-3 to TRBJ1-2, with D unresolved. Between the trimmed V and J ends, which lost 7 bases and 1 base, there was a span of 13 bases. Germline assignment: CDR1 ENHRY and CDR2 SYGVKD. The CDR3 has 14 residues. The CDR3 nucleotides read TGTGCCATCAACGGTCGGCAGGTTAACTATGGCTACACCTTC. It codes for CAINGRQVNYGYTF.

The chain employs TRBV6-6 and TRBJ1-5; TRBD1 matches at 8 bases. V shed 2 bases, J shed 4 bases, and the junction held 4 bases outside the gene matches. The germline V gene encodes CDR1 MNHNY and CDR2 SVGAGI (reference sequence). The CDR3 is 15 amino acids. The CDR3 nucleotides are TGTGCCAGCAGTTACGAGTACAGGGGGAATCAGCCCCAGCATTTT. Its protein is CASSYEYRGNQPQHF.

This chain uses TRBV18 with TRBJ2-7; 7 bases are a match to TRBD1. The germline V gene has CDR1 KGHSH and CDR2 LQKENI. V shed 8 bases and J 5 bases; nucleotides not matched to a gene: 12. The CDR3 is made up of 14 amino acids. CDR3 residues: CASTRQGEGNEQYF. The CDR3 DNA is TGTGCCAGCACTCGACAGGGAGAAGGGAACGAGCAGTACTTC.

The J gene is TRBJ1-1, the V gene TRBV6-5, with 7 bases identical to TRBD1. V lost 6 bases, J lost 6 bases, and 13 bases stayed unmatched. The germline V gene encodes CDR1 MNHEY and CDR2 SVGAGI. The length of the CDR3 is 15 residues. The CDR3 loop reads CASSLLDRDTAEAFF. CDR3 in DNA: TGTGCCAGCAGCCTCCTCGACAGGGATACGGCTGAAGCTTTCTTT.

This rearrangement joins TRBV9 to TRBJ2-6; 7 positions agree with TRBD1. The CDR3 consists of 18 residues. V shed 0 bases, J shed 0 bases, and the junction held 6 bases outside the gene matches. Germline V gives CDR1 SGDLS, CDR2 YYNGEE. CDR3 protein: CASSVVGGWSSGANVLTF. The CDR3 nucleotides are TGTGCCAGCAGCGTAGTAGGGGGCTGGAGCTCTGGGGCCAACGTCCTGACTTTC.

The chain uses TRBV5-5 and TRBJ1-1; possibly TRBD1 for D (6 bases). V shed 2 bases and J shed 1 base, with 12 bases lying between them. This CDR3 is built from 15 residues. CDR1 SGHKS and CDR2 YYEKEE come from the germline V gene (reference sequence). The CDR3 protein is CASSFTGTRNTEAFF. CDR3 DNA sequence: TGTGCCAGCAGCTTTACCGGGACAAGGAACACTGAAGCTTTCTTT. The complete variable domain, with remaining parts taken from reference TRBV5-5 and TRBJ1-1, reads DAGVTQSPTHLIKTRGQQVTLRCSPISGHKSVSWYQQVLGQGPQFIFQYYEKEERGRGNFPDRFSARQFPNYSSELNVNALLLGDSALYLCASSFTGTRNTEAFFGQGTRLTVV.

This chain uses TRBV5-1 with TRBJ1-5, with 8 bases matching TRBD1. This CDR3 is built from 13 residues. Per the germline V gene, CDR1 is SGHRS and CDR2 is YFSETQ. V shed 4 bases and J 5 bases; nucleotides not matched to a gene: 2. In DNA form, the CDR3 reads TGCGCCAGCAGCCTGACAGGGGATCAGCCCCAGCATTTT. Translation gives CASSLTGDQPQHF.

The chain combines TRBV18 with TRBJ2-7; maybe TRBD1 (6 bases). V was clipped by 3 bases and J by 3 bases, with 9 bases between them. Germline V gives CDR1 KGHSH, CDR2 LQKENI. The CDR3 has 13 residues. The CDR3 bases are TGTGCCAGCTCACCCGGGACACTCTACGAGCAGTACTTC. Encoded protein: CASSPGTLYEQYF.

A single count supports this clone. The gene calls are TRBV5-1 and TRBJ2-5; 8 bases are shared with TRBD1. The V segment lost 0 bases and the J segment 1 base; nucleotides outside the gene matches: 2. CDR1 is SGHRS, CDR2 YFSETQ, per germline. The CDR3 covers 15 residues. The CDR3: CASSLVTGGQETQYF. In DNA form, the CDR3 reads TGCGCCAGCAGCTTGGTAACAGGGGGCCAAGAGACCCAGTACTTC.

This chain links TRBV28 with TRBJ1-3, with a tentative D call TRBD1 (6 bases). Trimming shortened V by 6 bases and J by 4 bases, and 13 bases separated the two germline ends. This CDR3 has 14 residues. From germline, CDR1 is MDHEN and CDR2 SYDVKM. CDR3 DNA: TGTGCCAGCAGCAAAGGGGGTAGAGGAAACACCATATATTTT. Its protein is CASSKGGRGNTIYF.

The rearrangement joins TRBV6-5 to TRBJ2-2; D may be TRBD1 (5 bases). V was pared by 0 bases and J by 11 bases, with 7 bases between. The germline V gene encodes CDR1 MNHEY and CDR2 SVGAGI. The CDR3 totals 12 residues. The CDR3 nucleotides read TGTGCCAGCAGTTACTCCAGGGTAGAGCTGTTTTTT. Its translation is CASSYSRVELFF.

J is TRBJ2-7 and V is TRBV18; possibly TRBD1 for D (5 bases). In germline, CDR1 is KGHSH, CDR2 LQKENI. The CDR3 covers 14 residues. Trimming stripped 6 bases from V and 2 bases from J, with 14 bases between. CDR3 nucleotide sequence: TGTGCCAGCTCCACGGACAAACGGACCTACGAGCAGTACTTC. Encoded protein: CASSTDKRTYEQYF.

The gene calls are TRBV2 and TRBJ2-2; TRBD2 is a possible D gene (5 bases). The V end lost 4 bases, the J end lost 0 bases, and 9 bases lay between the germline ends. CDR3 length: 15 amino acids. The V gene's germline CDR1 is SNHLY and CDR2 FYNNEI. The chain's CDR3 is CASSGTAANTGELFF. CDR3 nucleotides: TGTGCCAGCAGTGGGACTGCCGCGAACACCGGGGAGCTGTTTTTT.

J is TRBJ1-1 and V is TRBV6-5; 7 bases are shared with TRBD1. Germline CDR1 reads MNHEY; CDR2 reads SVGAGI. This CDR3 is built from 13 residues. V gave up 6 bases and J gave up 11 bases; unmatched junction bases: 12. The CDR3 bases are TGTGCCAGCAGCTCAAACAGGGGCGAACGGGCTTTCTTT. Its protein product is CASSSNRGERAFF.